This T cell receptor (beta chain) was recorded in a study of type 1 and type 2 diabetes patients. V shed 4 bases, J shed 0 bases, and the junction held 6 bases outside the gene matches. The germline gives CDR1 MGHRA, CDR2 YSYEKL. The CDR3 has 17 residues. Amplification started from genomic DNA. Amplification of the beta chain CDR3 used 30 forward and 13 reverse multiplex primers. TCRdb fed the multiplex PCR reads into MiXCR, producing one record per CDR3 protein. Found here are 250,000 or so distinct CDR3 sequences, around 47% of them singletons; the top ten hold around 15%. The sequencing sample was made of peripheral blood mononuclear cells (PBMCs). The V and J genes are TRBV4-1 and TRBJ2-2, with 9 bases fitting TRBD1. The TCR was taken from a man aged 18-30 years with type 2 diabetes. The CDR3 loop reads CASSPRRDRANTGELFF. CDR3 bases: TGCGCCAGCAGCCCCCGACGGGACAGGGCGAACACCGGGGAGCTGTTTTTT.